The rows below give T cell receptor beta chains drawn from one sample of a study of blood T cell repertoires in COVID-19. Profiling relied on immunoSEQ multiplex PCR, and the TCRdb table lists in-frame clones only, not all of them. The sample includes 200,000 to 300,000 clones, around four fifths seen only once; the top ten take around 6.4%. Sequencing was performed on peripheral blood. The receptor source for this set is a woman aged 60-75 years with active or convalescent COVID-19. The CDR3 runs from the conserved cysteine through the conserved F or W. Each record gives: J gene, V gene, clone size, D gene, CDR3 DNA, CDR3 protein. A D gene is named only where the DNA matches it firmly. Some rows have no size entry. The others give once, few or many, or a class for an expanded clone.

>TRBJ1-1|TRBV28|NA|NA
TGTGCCAGCAGTTTACGGGGGGCGAACACTGAAGCTTTCTTT
CASSLRGANTEAFF
>TRBJ2-7|TRBV5-5|NA|TRBD2
TGTGCCAGCAGCTTGTTTGGCGGGAGCTACGAGCAGTACTTC
CASSLFGGSYEQYF
>TRBJ2-3|TRBV28|NA|TRBD2
TGTGCCAGCAGTCGACTTAGCGGGGTCACAGATACGCAGTATTTT
CASSRLSGVTDTQYF
>TRBJ1-4|TRBV19|once|NA
TGTGCCAGTAGTATCCCCGGGACTAATGAAAAACTGTTTTTT
CASSIPGTNEKLFF
>TRBJ2-7|TRBV2|many|TRBD2
TGTGCCAGCAGTGAAGCGTCTTTGGCTAGCGGGACTTACGAGCAGTACTTC
CASSEASLASGTYEQYF
>TRBJ1-2|TRBV6-1|NA|NA
TGTGCCAGCAGTGAAGCCCTCGGGATACAGATTAACTATGGCTACACCTTC
CASSEALGIQINYGYTF
>TRBJ1-5|TRBV12-3/TRBV12-4|NA|NA
TGTGCCAGCAATGGGGGGAATCAGCCCCAGCATTTT
CASNGGNQPQHF
>TRBJ1-3|TRBV7-2|NA|TRBD1
TGTGCCAGCAGCTTAGTTTCAGGGGGCGGAAACACCATATATTTT
CASSLVSGGGNTIYF
>TRBJ2-1|TRBV28|NA|NA
TGTGCCAGCAGTCGCCCCCGGGGGGCGGGCAATGAGCAGTTCTTC
CASSRPRGAGNEQFF
>TRBJ2-1|TRBV3-1/TRBV3-2|NA|TRBD2
TGTGCCAGCAGCCAGACTAGCCCCAGGGATGAGCAGTTCTTC
CASSQTSPRDEQFF
>TRBJ2-1|TRBV11-1|NA|NA
TGTGCCAGCAGCTTAGTTACTAGTGGGGCCTACAATGAGCAGTTCTTC
CASSLVTSGAYNEQFF
>TRBJ1-6|TRBV6-4|NA|TRBD1
TGTGCCAGCAGTCTAGGGACAGGGATCGATTCACCCCTCCACTTT
CASSLGTGIDSPLHF
>TRBJ1-1|TRBV10-3|NA|NA
TGTGCCATCAGTGAGTCGTCCAGGCAAGGGAGAGTAGGCACTGAAGCTTTCTTT
CAISESSRQGRVGTEAFF
>TRBJ1-4|TRBV27|NA|TRBD1
TGTGCCAGCAGTTCTCGGACAGGGGGCCGGGAAAAACTGTTTTTT
CASSSRTGGREKLFF
>TRBJ2-3|TRBV5-1|NA|NA
TGCGCCAGCAGCTTAGTAAGCGGCACAGATACGCAGTATTTT
CASSLVSGTDTQYF
>TRBJ2-1|TRBV5-5|NA|NA
TGTGCCAGCAGCTTAGGGACACAACTGTCCAATGAGCAGTTCTTC
CASSLGTQLSNEQFF
>TRBJ2-5|TRBV27|NA|NA
TGTGCCAGCAAGGGGGGGGGAGAGACCCAGTACTTC
CASKGGGETQYF
>TRBJ2-3|TRBV5-6|once|TRBD2
TGTGCCAGCAGCTTCTTGACTAGCGGACGCGGGGGGGCAGATACGCAGTATTTT
CASSFLTSGRGGADTQYF
>TRBJ2-7|TRBV27|NA|NA
TGTGCCAGCAGTTTACGGGGAGGACAGTACTTC
CASSLRGGQYF
>TRBJ1-2|TRBV7-2|once|TRBD1
TGTGCCAGCAGCCCCGGACAGGGGTTCTATGGCTACACCTTC
CASSPGQGFYGYTF
>TRBJ2-1|TRBV11-2|NA|NA
TGTGCCAGCAGCTTAGTAAGGGACTCGGTCTACAATGAGCAGTTCTTC
CASSLVRDSVYNEQFF
>TRBJ1-5|TRBV28|NA|NA
TGTGCCAGCACCTCGGGAGGGCAGCCCCAGCATTTT
CASTSGGQPQHF
>TRBJ2-1|TRBV7-3|NA|TRBD2
TGTGCCAGCAGCCCCTCTAGCGGGCCCTACAATGAGCAGTTCTTC
CASSPSSGPYNEQFF
>TRBJ2-1|TRBV3-1/TRBV3-2|NA|TRBD2
TGTGCCAGCAGCCCATGGACTAGCGGAAACAATGAGCAGTTCTTC
CASSPWTSGNNEQFF
>TRBJ2-5|TRBV4-1|NA|TRBD2
TGCGCCAGCAGCCGCCTAGCGGGCGTAGAGACCCAGTACTTC
CASSRLAGVETQYF
>TRBJ1-1|TRBV28|NA|NA
TGTGCCAGCACCCCCCCGGGAGGGGGGACTGAAGCTTTCTTT
CASTPPGGGTEAFF
>TRBJ2-5|TRBV2|NA|TRBD2
TGTGCCAGCAGACCCCGAGTAGCGGGAGGAAAAGAGACCCAGTACTTC
CASRPRVAGGKETQYF
>TRBJ1-1|TRBV19|NA|NA
TGTGCCAGTAGCCCGGGGAACACTGAAGCTTTCTTT
CASSPGNTEAFF
>TRBJ2-1|TRBV4-2|NA|TRBD1
TGTGCCAGCAGCCAAGACGGGACAGAGAACAATGAGCAGTTCTTC
CASSQDGTENNEQFF
>TRBJ2-7|TRBV30|NA|TRBD1
TGTGCCTGGACAGCCGGCAGGGGGCCTCCAAGCTCCTACGAGCAGTACTTC
CAWTAGRGPPSSYEQYF
>TRBJ2-6|TRBV19|NA|TRBD1
TGTGCCAGTAGCCGACCTCGGACAGGGCCGGTTCTATCTGGGGCCAACGTCCTGACTTTC
CASSRPRTGPVLSGANVLTF
>TRBJ2-2|TRBV18|NA|TRBD1
TGTGCCAGCTCACCACCCCCCGGGACAGGGGGGACCGGGGAGCTGTTTTTT
CASSPPPGTGGTGELFF
>TRBJ1-5|TRBV5-1|NA|NA
TGCGCCAGCAGCTTGGATCTGGGCCCAAGCAATCAGCCCCAGCATTTT
CASSLDLGPSNQPQHF
>TRBJ1-5|TRBV3-1/TRBV3-2|NA|NA
TGTGCCAGCAGCCATGACCGCCGGGATCAGCCCCAGCATTTT
CASSHDRRDQPQHF
>TRBJ2-7|TRBV4-1|few|TRBD2
TGCGCCAGCAGCCAAGATCGCCTAGCGGGAGTATACGAGCAGTACTTC
CASSQDRLAGVYEQYF
>TRBJ2-7|TRBV9|NA|TRBD1
TGTGCCAGCAGCGAGGGGACAGGGGGAAACGAGCAGTACTTC
CASSEGTGGNEQYF
>TRBJ2-1|TRBV28|NA|TRBD2
TGTGCCAGCGATTCAAAACTAGCGGGGGGGTCGAATGAGCAGTTCTTC
CASDSKLAGGSNEQFF
>TRBJ2-5|TRBV19|NA|TRBD2
TGTGCCAGTAGTCTACGACTAGCGGGGGAGACCCAGTACTTC
CASSLRLAGETQYF
>TRBJ1-2|TRBV14|NA|NA
TGTGCCAGCAGCCGAGGGTATAGCTATGGCTACACCTTC
CASSRGYSYGYTF
>TRBJ2-3|TRBV2|NA|TRBD1
TGTGCCAGCAGTCCGGACAGGGACACAGATACGCAGTATTTT
CASSPDRDTDTQYF
>TRBJ1-4|TRBV5-1|NA|NA
TGCGCCAGCAGACTTGACGGGCAGGGAGGTGAAAAACTGTTTTTT
CASRLDGQGGEKLFF
>TRBJ1-1|TRBV27|NA|TRBD1
TGTGCCAGCAGCCTGGCCGGGACAGGGGTCGGAGGCACTGAAGCTTTCTTT
CASSLAGTGVGGTEAFF
>TRBJ2-5|TRBV3-1/TRBV3-2|NA|NA
TGTGCCACCGAACAGGGACCGGGGACCCAGTACTTC
CATEQGPGTQYF
>TRBJ2-1|TRBV27|NA|TRBD2
TGTGCCAGCAGTTTGCAGACTAGCGACTACAATGAGCAGTTCTTC
CASSLQTSDYNEQFF
>TRBJ1-2|TRBV7-9|NA|NA
TGTGCCAGCAGCTTAGAGGGGGACTATGGCTACACCTTC
CASSLEGDYGYTF
>TRBJ1-1|TRBV29-1|many|NA
TGTCGGGGGGTTGTGGGCACTGAAGCTTTCTTT
CRGVVGTEAFF
>TRBJ2-1|TRBV5-1|NA|NA
TGCGCCAGCAATCTGGACCGCCGCGGGGCCAATGAGCAGTTCTTC
CASNLDRRGANEQFF
>TRBJ1-2|TRBV5-5|NA|NA
TGTGCCAGCAGCTCCCCCGACGAGGGTGGAGATGGCTACACCTTC
CASSSPDEGGDGYTF
>TRBJ2-1|TRBV18|NA|TRBD2
TGTGCCAGCTCGCCGAGCGGGGGGGCCTACAATGAGCAGTTCTTC
CASSPSGGAYNEQFF
>TRBJ1-1|TRBV3-1/TRBV3-2|NA|NA
TGTGCCAGCAGCCTCAACATGAACACTGAAGCTTTCTTT
CASSLNMNTEAFF
>TRBJ2-1|TRBV5-1|NA|TRBD2
TGCGCCAGCAGCTTGATGGTCGGGGCTAGCGGTTACAATGAGCAGTTCTTC
CASSLMVGASGYNEQFF
>TRBJ1-4|TRBV9|NA|TRBD1
TGTGCCAGCAGCCCACGGACAGGGGATTATGAAAAACTGTTTTTT
CASSPRTGDYEKLFF
>TRBJ1-2|TRBV9|NA|NA
TGTGCCAGCACCCCGGGGGACCCTAACTATGGCTACACCTTC
CASTPGDPNYGYTF
>TRBJ2-7|TRBV3-1/TRBV3-2|NA|NA
TGTGCCAGCAGCCTAAGTCTGGGTAGCGATCCCTACGAGCAGTACTTC
CASSLSLGSDPYEQYF
>TRBJ2-5|TRBV5-6|NA|TRBD2
TGTGCCAGCACCGGGACTAGCCGGGAGACCCAGTACTTC
CASTGTSRETQYF
>TRBJ2-3|TRBV29-1|NA|TRBD1
TGCAGCGTAAGCCAGGGGGCCCGTCAGACCACAGATACGCAGTATTTT
CSVSQGARQTTDTQYF
>TRBJ1-2|TRBV7-8|NA|NA
TGTGCCAGCAGCTTAGCGAGGTTTGGGGGGGCCTATGGCTACACCTTC
CASSLARFGGAYGYTF
>TRBJ2-3|TRBV5-1|once|TRBD2
TGCGCCAGCAGCTCAGGGACTAGCGGACTTACAGATACGCAGTATTTT
CASSSGTSGLTDTQYF
>TRBJ1-1|TRBV6-1|NA|NA
TGTGCCAGCAGTGAAGCGTCGTACGGGGAAGCTTTCTTT
CASSEASYGEAFF